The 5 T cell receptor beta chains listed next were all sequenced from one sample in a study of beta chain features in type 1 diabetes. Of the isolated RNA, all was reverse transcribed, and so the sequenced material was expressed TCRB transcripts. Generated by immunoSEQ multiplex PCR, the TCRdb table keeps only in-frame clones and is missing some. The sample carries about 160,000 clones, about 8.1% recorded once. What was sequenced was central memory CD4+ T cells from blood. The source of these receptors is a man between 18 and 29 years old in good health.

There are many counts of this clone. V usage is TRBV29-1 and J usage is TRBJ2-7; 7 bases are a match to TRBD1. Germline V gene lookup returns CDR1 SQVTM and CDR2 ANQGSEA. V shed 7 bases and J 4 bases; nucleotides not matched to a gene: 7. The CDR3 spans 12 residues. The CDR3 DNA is TGCAGCGCAACGGGACAGACTTACGAGCAGTACTTC. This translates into CSATGQTYEQYF.

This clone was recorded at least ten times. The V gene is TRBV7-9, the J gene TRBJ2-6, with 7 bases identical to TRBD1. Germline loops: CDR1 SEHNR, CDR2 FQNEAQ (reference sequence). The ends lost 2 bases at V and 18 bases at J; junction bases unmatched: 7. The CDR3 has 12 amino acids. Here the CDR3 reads CASSLKGAPGTF. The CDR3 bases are TGTGCCAGCAGCTTAAAGGGGGCACCCGGGACTTTC.

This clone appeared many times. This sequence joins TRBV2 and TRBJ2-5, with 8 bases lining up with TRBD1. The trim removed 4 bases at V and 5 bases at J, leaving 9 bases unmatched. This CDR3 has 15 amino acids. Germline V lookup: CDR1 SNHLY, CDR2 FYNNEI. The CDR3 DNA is TGTGCCAGCAGTGGACAGGGGAGGATTGGGGAGACCCAGTACTTC. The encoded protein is CASSGQGRIGETQYF.

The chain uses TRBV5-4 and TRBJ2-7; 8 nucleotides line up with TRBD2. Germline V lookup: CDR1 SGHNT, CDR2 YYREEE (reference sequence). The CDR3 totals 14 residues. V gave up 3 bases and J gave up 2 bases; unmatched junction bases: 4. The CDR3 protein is CASSSGGDPYEQYF. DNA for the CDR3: TGTGCCAGCAGCTCCGGGGGGGACCCCTACGAGCAGTACTTC.

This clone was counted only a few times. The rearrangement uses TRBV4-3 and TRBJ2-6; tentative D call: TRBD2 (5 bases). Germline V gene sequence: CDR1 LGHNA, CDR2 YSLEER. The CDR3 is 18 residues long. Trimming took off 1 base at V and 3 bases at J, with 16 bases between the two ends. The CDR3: CASSQVQRPWGGANVLTF. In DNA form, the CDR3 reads TGCGCCAGCAGCCAAGTCCAGCGGCCCTGGGGTGGGGCCAACGTCCTGACTTTC.